Below, 4 T cell receptor beta chains from the same sample are listed, as sequenced in a study of T cell responses to AZD1222 COVID-19 vaccine. Clones were read by immunoSEQ multiplex PCR, and TCRdb kept only the in-frame ones, dropping some. The sample lists more than 95,000 clones; approximately 88% were seen once. The material sequenced was peripheral blood, taken on day 0 of AZD1222 vaccination. These receptors were obtained from an adult in good health.

The chain joins TRBV3-1 (or the pseudogene TRBV3-2) to TRBJ2-7, with a weak D call TRBD1 (6 bases). This CDR3 is 13 amino acids long. Germline values: CDR1 LGHDT, CDR2 YNNKEL (reference sequence). The germline V and J ends were trimmed by 4 bases and 4 bases, with 11 bases remaining between them. The CDR3 bases are TGTGCCAGCAGCCGGGACATCCTATACGAGCAGTACTTC. Its protein is CASSRDILYEQYF.

The chain couples TRBV6-4 to TRBJ2-1; D unclear. This CDR3 spans 13 amino acids. V was clipped by 0 bases and J by 9 bases, with 9 bases between them. The germline gives CDR1 MRHNA, CDR2 SNTAGT. The CDR3 protein is CASSDSETSEQFF. CDR3 coding DNA: TGTGCCAGCAGTGACTCGGAGACAAGTGAGCAGTTCTTC.

The chain's CDR3 is CASSTAFYQETQYF. As DNA, the CDR3 is TGTGCCAGTAGTACCGCCTTTTACCAAGAGACCCAGTACTTC. This chain joins TRBV19 and TRBJ2-5; D unresolved. The CDR3 loop spans 14 amino acids. CDR1 and CDR2 (germline): LNHDA, SQIVND (reference sequence). Trimming shortened V by 4 bases and J by 0 bases, and 9 bases separated the two germline ends.

This rearrangement joins TRBV19 to TRBJ1-5; no clear D. Deletions cut 2 bases from V and 2 bases from J, with 10 bases between. Germline V CDR1 and CDR2: LNHDA, SQIVND (reference sequence). This CDR3 has 15 residues. The CDR3 coding sequence is TGTGCCAGTAGTATAAATGCGGCGGGCAATCAGCCCCAGCATTTT. It specifies CASSINAAGNQPQHF. Looking up the rest from reference TRBV19 and TRBJ1-5 gives the full variable domain: DGGITQSPKYLFRKEGQNVTLSCEQNLNHDAMYWYRQDPGQGLRLIYYSQIVNDFQKGDIAEGYSVSREKKESFPLTVTSAQKNPTAFYLCASSINAAGNQPQHFGDGTRLSIL.